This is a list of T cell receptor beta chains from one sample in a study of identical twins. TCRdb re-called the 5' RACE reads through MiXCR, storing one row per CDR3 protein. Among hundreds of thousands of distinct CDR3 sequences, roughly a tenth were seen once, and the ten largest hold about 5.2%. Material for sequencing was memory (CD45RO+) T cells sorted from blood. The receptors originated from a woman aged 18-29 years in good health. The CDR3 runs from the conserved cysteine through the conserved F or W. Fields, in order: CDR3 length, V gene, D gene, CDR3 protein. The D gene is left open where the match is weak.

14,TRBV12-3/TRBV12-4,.,CASSFGQGPYEQYF
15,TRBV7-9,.,CASSPTYLGLQTQYF
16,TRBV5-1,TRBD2,CASSLTSGRAPDTQYF
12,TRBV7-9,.,CASATGNTEAFF
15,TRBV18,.,CASSSQGTGANVLTF
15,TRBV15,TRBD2,CATSTRGGRSGELFF
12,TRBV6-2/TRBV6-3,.,CASRRRYTEAFF
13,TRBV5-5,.,CAISLGLLYEQFF
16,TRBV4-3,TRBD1,CASSRPGQGAPYGYTF
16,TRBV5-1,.,CASSLAGRGENNEQFF
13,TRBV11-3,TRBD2,CASSSSGAETQYF
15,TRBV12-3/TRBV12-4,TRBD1,CASSPGTGEVFEQFF
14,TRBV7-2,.,CASSSGGHTGELFF
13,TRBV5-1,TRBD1,CASSETGYNEQFF
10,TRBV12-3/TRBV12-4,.,CAGTSYEQYF
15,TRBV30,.,CAWNFNSGWGETQYF
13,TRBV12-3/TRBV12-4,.,CASVKGVRQPQHF
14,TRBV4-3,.,CASSQQGQTGELFF